Shown below are 29 T cell receptor beta chains from a single sample sequenced in a study of OX40 agonist ivuxolimab in advanced cancers. Method: immunoSEQ multiplex PCR; TCRdb's copy keeps in-frame clones and lacks some. The sample shows 65,000 to 80,000 clones, around 93% of them seen only once. Sequenced material: CD4+ or CD8+ T cells sorted from blood, taken in a trial of the OX40 agonist ivuxolimab. The source of these receptors is an adult with an advanced solid tumor such as melanoma, head and neck, liver or kidney cancer.

This chain connects TRBV7-2 to TRBJ2-5, with D unclear. This CDR3 region has 14 residues. Between the trimmed V and J ends, which lost 2 bases and 2 bases, there was a span of 9 bases. Germline values: CDR1 SGHTA, CDR2 FQGNSA. The CDR3: CASSLYWQQETQYF. For the CDR3, the DNA is TGTGCCAGCAGCTTATACTGGCAGCAAGAGACCCAGTACTTC.

This clone was counted a single time. This chain connects TRBV7-9 to TRBJ2-1, with D possibly matching TRBD2 (6 bases). In germline, CDR1 is SEHNR, CDR2 FQNEAQ (reference sequence). The CDR3 runs to 16 residues. The V end lost 5 bases, the J end lost 6 bases, and 20 bases lay between the germline ends. The CDR3: CASSLIGGLPANEQFF. Written as DNA, the CDR3 is TGTGCCAGCAGCCTAATCGGGGGACTGCCGGCCAATGAGCAGTTCTTC.

The chain combines TRBV4-1 with TRBJ1-4; TRBD1 is a possible D gene (5 bases). From germline, CDR1 is MGHRA and CDR2 YSYEKL. The CDR3 runs to 15 residues. Trimming stripped 1 base from V and 7 bases from J, with 13 bases between. CDR3 sequence: CASSQAARGGEKLFF. The CDR3 bases are TGCGCCAGCAGCCAAGCCGCGAGGGGCGGTGAAAAACTGTTTTTT.

The V gene is TRBV11-2, the J gene TRBJ1-2, with D perhaps matching TRBD1 (6 bases). Trimming pared 0 bases from V and 2 bases from J, leaving 13 bases between. Germline CDR1 and CDR2: SGHAT and FQNNGV. CDR3 length: 16 residues. The CDR3 spells CASSLDPGRGNYGYTF. The CDR3 region has the DNA TGTGCCAGCAGCTTAGATCCGGGCAGGGGAAACTATGGCTACACCTTC.

The chain employs TRBV4-2 and TRBJ1-4; D not resolved. Germline CDR1 and CDR2: LGHNA and YNFKEQ. V lost 1 base and J 4 bases, leaving 13 bases between the germline ends. The CDR3 spans 16 residues. This CDR3 reads CASSQGGKEINEKLFF. The CDR3 nucleotides read TGTGCCAGCAGCCAAGGGGGTAAGGAGATTAATGAAAAACTGTTTTTT.

In nucleotides, the CDR3 is TGTGCCAGCACCTATAGCAATCAGCCCCAGCATTTT. Encoded protein: CASTYSNQPQHF. The genes are TRBV7-2 and TRBJ1-5; D not certain. V was trimmed by 7 bases and J by 0 bases, leaving 4 bases between them. CDR1 is SGHTA, CDR2 FQGNSA, per germline. The CDR3 extends over 12 amino acids. The full variable domain, in which reference TRBV7-2 and TRBJ1-5 provide the parts outside the CDR3, is GAGVSQSPSNKVTEKGKDVELRCDPISGHTALYWYRQSLGQGLEFLIYFQGNSAPDKSGLPSDRFSAERTGGSVSTLTIQRTQQEDSAVYLCASTYSNQPQHFGDGTRLSIL.

The chain uses TRBV6-5 and TRBJ1-2; no clear D. Trimming removed 4 bases from V and 4 bases from J, with 16 bases in between. Germline CDR1 is MNHEY and CDR2 is SVGAGI. This CDR3 comprises 15 residues. As DNA, the CDR3 is TGTGCCAGCAGTTTCACCCCAGCCCCCACCTATGGCTACACCTTC. This translates into CASSFTPAPTYGYTF.

This rearrangement joins TRBV21-1 to TRBJ2-7. TRBV21-1 is a documented pseudogene. CDR3 length: 14 residues. CDR3 protein: CASSKMGGTYEQYF. The CDR3 DNA follows: TGTGCCAGCAGCAAAATGGGCGGAACCTACGAGCAGTACTTC.

V gene TRBV6-5 combines with J gene TRBJ1-2; the D gene is possibly TRBD1 (6 bases). This CDR3 comprises 15 residues. V was pared by 5 bases and J by 9 bases, with 22 bases between. Germline V lookup: CDR1 MNHEY, CDR2 SVGAGI. CDR3: CASSPPGEILNSYTF. CDR3 nucleotide sequence: TGTGCCAGCAGTCCCCCAGGGGAGATCCTTAATAGCTACACCTTC.

The chain uses TRBV6-6 and TRBJ2-7, with D perhaps TRBD1 or TRBD2 (6 bases each). V dropped 6 bases and J dropped 4 bases, with 16 bases sitting between them. The germline V gene has CDR1 MNHNY and CDR2 SVGAGI (reference sequence). CDR3 length equals 14 residues. The CDR3 nucleotides read TGTGCCAGCAGCCCCCCCGGGGGCGAGTACGAGCAGTACTTC. This gives the protein CASSPPGGEYEQYF.

Concerning this clone: Other nucleotide sequences from this sample produce the same CDR3. The J gene is TRBJ2-7, the V gene TRBV15, with D possibly matching TRBD1 (6 bases). The CDR3 length is 13 residues. Germline V lookup: CDR1 LNHNV, CDR2 YYDKDF (reference sequence). V dropped 0 bases and J dropped 3 bases, with 6 bases sitting between them. DNA of the CDR3: TGTGCCACCAGCAGAGACAGGGGCTACGAGCAGTACTTC. This sequence encodes CATSRDRGYEQYF.

This clone was recorded a few times. This chain uses TRBV4-2 with TRBJ2-2, with TRBD2 identical over 13 bases. Trimming removed 4 bases from V and 3 bases from J; junction bases left unmatched: 2. CDR3 length equals 16 residues. Germline V gives CDR1 LGHNA, CDR2 YNFKEQ. The CDR3 DNA is TGTGCCAGCAGCCTGGGACTAGCGGGGTACACCGGGGAGCTGTTTTTT. It is translated as CASSLGLAGYTGELFF.

The rearrangement uses TRBV9 and TRBJ2-3; 7 bases are a match to TRBD2. The CDR3 loop spans 18 amino acids. The germline CDR1 and CDR2 sequences are SGDLS and YYNGEE. Unmatched junction bases numbered 14, after V lost 0 bases and J lost 4 bases. The DNA of the CDR3 is TGTGCCAGCAGCGTAGGACCCCACGGAGCGGGAACTGCAGATACGCAGTATTTT. It codes for CASSVGPHGAGTADTQYF.

This chain joins TRBV2 and TRBJ1-2, with 10 bases identical to TRBD1. Germline loops: CDR1 SNHLY, CDR2 FYNNEI. With 6 bases clipped from V and 4 bases from J, the junction kept 11 bases outside the gene matches. The CDR3 sequence is 16 residues long. The CDR3 sequence: CASSRDRGENGYGYTF. The CDR3 nucleotides read TGTGCCAGCAGCCGGGACAGGGGCGAGAATGGCTATGGCTACACCTTC.

V and J are TRBV10-3 and TRBJ2-7, with TRBD2 matching 8 bases. Trimming at V came to 11 bases and at J to 1 base, leaving 13 bases not matched to a gene. The CDR3 totals 15 residues. Per the germline V gene, CDR1 is ENHRY and CDR2 is SYGVKD. Written as DNA, the CDR3 is TGTGCCGTGGGGGGGGCAGCGGGAGAGTCCTACGAGCAGTACTTC. Translated: CAVGGAAGESYEQYF.

V gene TRBV5-6 combines with J gene TRBJ2-1; D gene uncertain. The CDR3 spans 14 residues. CDR1 and CDR2 (germline): SGHDT, YYEEEE. The germline V and J ends were trimmed by 2 bases and 6 bases, with 12 bases remaining between them. Here the CDR3 reads CASSFRWQTNEQFF. In nucleotides, the CDR3 is TGTGCCAGCAGCTTTCGGTGGCAGACCAATGAGCAGTTCTTC.

The chain uses TRBV5-1 and TRBJ2-1; D is unresolved. The CDR3 has 14 residues. Trimming pared 2 bases from V and 9 bases from J, leaving 15 bases between. Germline CDR1 reads SGHRS; CDR2 reads YFSETQ. The CDR3 sequence: CASSFGQTFGEQFF. CDR3 in DNA: TGCGCCAGCAGCTTTGGGCAGACCTTCGGTGAGCAGTTCTTC.

V usage is TRBV5-1 and J usage is TRBJ2-3, with unresolved D. The germline V gene encodes CDR1 SGHRS and CDR2 YFSETQ. Trimming removed 0 bases at V and 2 bases at J, with 7 bases between. This CDR3 has 14 residues. CDR3 DNA sequence: TGCGCCAGCAGCTTGGAGGCAGACACAGATACGCAGTATTTT. Residues: CASSLEADTDTQYF.

J is TRBJ1-5 and V is TRBV19; 9 nucleotides agree with TRBD1. The CDR3 runs 16 residues. V shed 4 bases, J shed 4 bases, and the junction held 8 bases outside the gene matches. The germline CDR1 and CDR2 sequences are LNHDA and SQIVND (reference sequence). The CDR3 DNA reads TGTGCCAGTAGTACTACCGGGACAGGGTGGAATCAGCCCCAGCATTTT. As protein: CASSTTGTGWNQPQHF.

The chain employs TRBV27 and TRBJ1-2; the D is unclear. CDR3 length: 11 amino acids. The germline CDR1 and CDR2 sequences are MNHEY and SMNVEV (reference sequence). Trimming cost V 2 bases and J 4 bases, with 2 bases left between them. This chain's CDR3 is CASSLAYGYTF. CDR3 coding DNA: TGTGCCAGCAGTTTAGCCTATGGCTACACCTTC.

J is TRBJ2-3 and V is TRBV15, with 8 bases identical to TRBD2. V shed 5 bases and J 5 bases; nucleotides not matched to a gene: 12. Germline lookup yields CDR1 LNHNV and CDR2 YYDKDF (reference sequence). This CDR3 is 16 amino acids long. As DNA, the CDR3 is TGTGCCACCAGCCGTAGCGGGATAACGAGGGGAGATACGCAGTATTTT. Its protein product is CATSRSGITRGDTQYF.

This chain uses TRBV29-1 with TRBJ1-2; 7 positions match TRBD1. The CDR3 contains 11 residues. The junction had 3 bases not matched to a gene; V was cut back by 7 bases and J by 4 bases. Germline V lookup: CDR1 SQVTM, CDR2 ANQGSEA. CDR3 nucleotides: TGCAGCGGGGACAGAATCTATGGCTACACCTTC. This codes for CSGDRIYGYTF.

This clone was recorded once. This rearrangement joins TRBV30 to TRBJ1-2, with TRBD1 as a possible D gene (5 bases). Looked up from germline, CDR1 is GTSNPN and CDR2 is SVGIG (reference sequence). V was clipped by 1 base and J by 4 bases, with 13 bases between them. The CDR3 length is 14 residues. The CDR3 DNA sequence: TGTGCCTGGAGTGGGGGTTCAGGGCCCTATGGCTACACCTTC. Amino acid sequence: CAWSGGSGPYGYTF.

This clone was seen only a few times. This chain connects TRBV5-1 to TRBJ1-1, with a tentative D call TRBD1 (6 bases). V was pared by 2 bases and J by 1 base, with 9 bases between. The CDR3 is 14 amino acids. The germline V gene has CDR1 SGHRS and CDR2 YFSETQ. CDR3: CASSLQGRNTEAFF. The CDR3 bases are TGCGCCAGCAGCTTACAGGGAAGGAACACTGAAGCTTTCTTT.

The rearrangement links TRBV4-2 to TRBJ2-2; 11 bases are a match to TRBD2. This CDR3 region has 19 residues. Germline values: CDR1 LGHNA, CDR2 YNFKEQ. V shed 4 bases and J 5 bases; nucleotides not matched to a gene: 15. The CDR3 DNA sequence: TGTGCCAGCAGCCGGGCGCTAGGTGGGGTAGCGGGAGGGACCGGGGAGCTGTTTTTT. Translated, it gives CASSRALGGVAGGTGELFF.

The V call is TRBV19, the J call TRBJ2-2; D not resolved. Germline CDR1 is LNHDA and CDR2 is SQIVND (reference sequence). The CDR3 runs to 15 residues. Trimming left V 4 bases short and J 4 bases short, with 13 bases between. The CDR3 nucleotides read TGTGCCAGTAGTACCCTCGGCTCTGGCACCGGGGAGCTGTTTTTT. As protein: CASSTLGSGTGELFF.

The rearrangement uses TRBV7-9 and TRBJ1-1; D not certain. The CDR3 contains 13 residues. V lost 11 bases to trimming and J lost 0 bases, with 13 bases between them. CDR1 is SEHNR, CDR2 FQNEAQ, per germline (reference sequence). In DNA, the CDR3 is TGTGCCGACGGAACCCGGATGAACACTGAAGCTTTCTTT. This translates into CADGTRMNTEAFF.

The rearrangement joins TRBV9 to TRBJ2-3; TRBD2 aligns across 11 bases. There are 16 residues in the CDR3. Germline CDR1 and CDR2: SGDLS and YYNGEE. With 0 bases clipped from V and 6 bases from J, the junction kept 6 bases outside the gene matches. In nucleotides, the CDR3 is TGTGCCAGCAGCGTAGCCGTGACTAGCGGGGCGGATACGCAGTATTTT. As protein: CASSVAVTSGADTQYF.

This clone appeared a single time. V and J are TRBV2 and TRBJ1-4, with D unresolved. Trimming took off 2 bases at V and 8 bases at J, with 3 bases between the two ends. Germline lookup yields CDR1 SNHLY and CDR2 FYNNEI. This CDR3 contains 11 residues. CDR3 DNA sequence: TGTGCCAGCAGTGAAATAGAAAAACTGTTTTTT. Translating it yields CASSEIEKLFF. The entire variable domain, with the rest obtained from reference TRBV2 and TRBJ1-4, is as follows: EPEVTQTPSHQVTQMGQEVILRCVPISNHLYFYWYRQILGQKVEFLVSFYNNEISEKSEIFDDQFSVERPDGSNFTLKIRSTKLEDSAMYFCASSEIEKLFFGSGTQLSVL.